The rows below give T cell receptor beta chains drawn from one sample of a study of cytomegalovirus exposure and HLA in healthy donors. TCRdb's table, derived via immunoSEQ multiplex PCR, lists solely in-frame clones and lacks some. The sample consists of 200,000 to 250,000 clones, approximately 78% of them appearing once. Sequencing was carried out using PBMCs. Receptors originate from a woman between 35 and 50 years old in good health and CMV-seronegative. The CDR3 runs from the conserved cysteine through the conserved F or W. Each record gives: V gene, clone size, D gene, J gene, CDR3 protein, CDR3 DNA. A D gene is named only where the DNA matches it firmly. The size of a clone is reported for some rows only, either as once, few or many, or as a class for expanded clones.

>TRBV9|-|-|TRBJ1-2
CASSARGGNSAANYGYTF
TGTGCCAGCAGCGCCCGAGGGGGAAACTCCGCAGCTAACTATGGCTACACCTTC
>TRBV2|-|TRBD2|TRBJ2-2
CASRVEAGVGTGELFF
TGTGCCAGCAGGGTGGAAGCGGGAGTTGGCACCGGGGAGCTGTTTTTT
>TRBV9|-|TRBD2|TRBJ2-2
CASSVGAGGHTGELFF
TGTGCCAGCAGCGTAGGAGCGGGAGGGCACACCGGGGAGCTGTTTTTT
>TRBV4-1|few|TRBD2|TRBJ2-1
CASSLDTTSGTFDEQFF
TGCGCCAGCAGCCTGGACACGACTAGCGGGACCTTCGATGAGCAGTTCTTC
>TRBV29-1|-|-|TRBJ1-2
CSAREGYTF
TGCAGCGCCCGTGAGGGCTACACCTTC
>TRBV7-9|-|-|TRBJ1-2
CASSFLDSGGYTF
TGTGCCAGCAGCTTTCTCGACAGTGGCGGCTACACCTTC
>TRBV9|-|TRBD1|TRBJ1-2
CASSAQSTGGTYGYTF
TGTGCCAGCAGCGCACAGAGTACAGGGGGCACCTATGGCTACACCTTC
>TRBV7-9|-|TRBD1|TRBJ1-2
CASSLMAGGAGYTF
TGTGCCAGCAGCTTAATGGCAGGGGGCGCAGGCTACACCTTC
>TRBV6-5|-|-|TRBJ2-7
CASRPRGFSYEQYF
TGTGCCAGCAGACCCCGGGGGTTCTCCTACGAGCAGTACTTC
>TRBV18|-|TRBD1|TRBJ1-1
CASSRDSKNTEAFF
TGTGCCAGCTCGCGGGACAGTAAAAACACTGAAGCTTTCTTT
>TRBV9|-|TRBD1|TRBJ1-3
CASSEHISRGLGNTIYF
TGTGCCAGCAGCGAACACATATCCAGGGGGCTCGGAAACACCATATATTTT
>TRBV2|-|-|TRBJ1-5
CASSRQALSNQPQHF
TGTGCCAGCAGTCGACAAGCCCTGAGCAATCAGCCCCAGCATTTT
>TRBV19|-|-|TRBJ2-6
CASSLQNSGANVLTF
TGTGCCAGTAGTCTACAGAACTCTGGGGCCAACGTCCTGACTTTC
>TRBV27|-|-|TRBJ1-2
CASSRGWVNYGYTF
TGTGCCAGCAGTCGAGGCTGGGTCAACTATGGCTACACCTTC
>TRBV6-6|once|TRBD1|TRBJ1-5
CASRYSETGRNQPQHF
TGTGCCAGCAGATATTCCGAGACAGGGCGAAATCAGCCCCAGCATTTT
>TRBV29-1|-|-|TRBJ2-3
CSVEVPGTDTQYF
TGCAGCGTTGAAGTCCCTGGCACAGATACGCAGTATTTT
>TRBV19|-|TRBD1|TRBJ1-2
CASRDLTGKGDRNGYTF
TGTGCCAGTAGGGACCTGACAGGGAAGGGAGACCGCAATGGCTACACCTTC
>TRBV6-5|-|-|TRBJ1-6
CASSPQEGSPLHF
TGTGCCAGCAGTCCCCAGGAAGGATCACCCCTCCACTTT
>TRBV4-2|-|-|TRBJ1-1
CASSQDPGATEAFF
TGTGCCAGCAGCCAGGACCCTGGGGCCACTGAAGCTTTCTTT
>TRBV6-1|-|TRBD2|TRBJ2-1
CASSPRLAGGNEQFF
TGTGCCAGCAGCCCCAGACTAGCGGGAGGCAATGAGCAGTTCTTC
>TRBV7-9|-|TRBD1|TRBJ2-1
CASSTGQGFYEQFF
TGTGCCAGCAGCACCGGACAGGGGTTTTATGAGCAGTTCTTC
>TRBV7-2|-|TRBD2|TRBJ2-7
CASSLAPRGSGRSYEQYF
TGTGCCAGCAGCTTAGCCCCTAGGGGCAGCGGGAGATCCTACGAGCAGTACTTC
>TRBV5-4|once|-|TRBJ2-1
CASSPPGRLNEQFF
TGTGCCAGCAGCCCCCCAGGCCGGCTCAATGAGCAGTTCTTC
>TRBV4-1|-|-|TRBJ2-5
CASSQQGRQGGTETQYF
TGCGCCAGCAGCCAACAGGGGCGGCAGGGGGGAACAGAGACCCAGTACTTC
>TRBV30|-|-|TRBJ2-5
CAWAGTSQETQYF
TGTGCCTGGGCTGGGACTTCCCAAGAGACCCAGTACTTC
>TRBV5-1|few|-|TRBJ2-7
CASSPPGTYEQYF
TGCGCCAGCAGCCCCCCCGGGACCTACGAGCAGTACTTC
>TRBV5-4|-|TRBD1|TRBJ1-1
CASSLGQGALNTEAFF
TGTGCCAGCAGCTTGGGGCAGGGGGCTCTGAACACTGAAGCCTTCTTT
>TRBV11-1|-|-|TRBJ2-1
CASSLDSGLYNEQFF
TGTGCCAGCAGCTTAGACAGCGGGCTATACAATGAGCAGTTCTTC
>TRBV7-3|-|-|TRBJ2-1
CASSPGTFSYNEQFF
TGTGCCAGCAGCCCCGGGACTTTCTCCTACAATGAGCAGTTCTTC
>TRBV6-1|-|TRBD1|TRBJ2-7
CASSPIGTGTYEQYF
TGTGCCAGCAGTCCGATCGGGACAGGGACCTACGAGCAGTACTTC
>TRBV25-1|-|-|TRBJ1-6
CATAYEGGGRRSPLHF
TGTGCCACCGCCTATGAGGGCGGGGGGCGACGATCACCCCTCCACTTT
>TRBV28|-|TRBD1|TRBJ2-1
CATRSAGQEHNEQFF
TGTGCCACCCGGTCGGCGGGACAGGAACACAATGAGCAGTTCTTC
>TRBV6-5|-|TRBD2|TRBJ2-3
CASSSGRAADTQYF
TGTGCCAGCAGCAGCGGGAGGGCCGCAGATACGCAGTATTTT